The clone carrying this T cell receptor (beta chain) came up a few times. Its antigen is not known. This sample is drawn from a study of a mutant IDH1 vaccine in newly diagnosed glioma. The overall study: Former treatment meant radiotherapy, temozolomide, or both; the majority had gotten both.

The sample's time point: week 35, safety follow-up. Doses consisted of 300 ug of mutant IDH1 20-mer peptide each, paired with topical imiquimod. Study-wide findings and caveats: Vaccine-induced immune responses were detected in roughly 93% of patients.

Measured with immunoSEQ multiplex PCR; TCRdb has only the in-frame clones, and not every one. The table lists tens of thousands of clones, about three quarters of them singletons. Germline values: CDR1 LGHNA, CDR2 YNFKEQ. CDR3 length: 13 residues. V shed 1 base and J shed 3 bases, with 4 bases lying between them. This sequence originates from a man between 50 and 59 years old with glioma. Sequencing used PBMCs, obtained from a glioma patient whose treatment included an IDH1 peptide vaccine. The chain joins TRBV4-2 to TRBJ1-3; D remains unclear. The CDR3 sequence: CASSQVSGNTIYF. As DNA, the CDR3 is TGTGCCAGCAGCCAAGTTAGTGGAAACACCATATATTTT.